A selection of T cell receptor beta chains follows, all from one sample in a study of PD-1 blockade in classical Hodgkin lymphoma. The table came from immunoSEQ multiplex PCR; TCRdb's copy has only in-frame clones and leaves some out. The sample records 70,000 or so clones, about 93% being singletons. Sequencing was performed on peripheral blood mononuclear cells (PBMCs). The receptor set was obtained from a human donor with classical Hodgkin lymphoma. The CDR3 runs from the conserved cysteine through the conserved F or W. D genes are given only for firm matches. Some rows mark clone size as missing; the rest say once, few, many or name a class of expanded clone.

V gene: TRBV15; clone size: NA; J gene: TRBJ1-1; D gene: NA; CDR3 protein: CATSRDRGAGTEAFF; CDR3 DNA: TGTGCCACCAGCAGAGACCGGGGGGCAGGGACTGAAGCTTTCTTT
V gene: TRBV9; clone size: NA; J gene: TRBJ1-5; D gene: TRBD1; CDR3 protein: CASSVGGGTENQPQHF; CDR3 DNA: TGTGCCAGCAGCGTAGGTGGGGGGACAGAAAATCAGCCCCAGCATTTT
V gene: TRBV19; clone size: NA; J gene: TRBJ2-4; D gene: TRBD2; CDR3 protein: CASSLAGPLQYF; CDR3 DNA: TGTGCCAGTAGCCTAGCGGGGCCACTACAGTACTTC
V gene: TRBV28; clone size: NA; J gene: TRBJ1-5; D gene: NA; CDR3 protein: CASSLGGSNQPQHF; CDR3 DNA: TGTGCCAGCAGTTTGGGGGGTAGCAATCAGCCCCAGCATTTT
V gene: TRBV5-6; clone size: NA; J gene: TRBJ2-3; D gene: NA; CDR3 protein: CASSFDGWGDTQYF; CDR3 DNA: TGTGCCAGCAGCTTTGACGGTTGGGGGGATACGCAGTATTTT
V gene: TRBV7-9; clone size: NA; J gene: TRBJ1-2; D gene: TRBD1; CDR3 protein: CASSLGSGGGYTF; CDR3 DNA: TGTGCCAGCAGCTTAGGTTCAGGGGGAGGCTACACCTTC
V gene: TRBV18; clone size: NA; J gene: TRBJ2-1; D gene: NA; CDR3 protein: CASSPQKQGNEQFF; CDR3 DNA: TGTGCCAGCTCACCACAAAAGCAGGGCAATGAGCAGTTCTTC
V gene: TRBV30; clone size: NA; J gene: TRBJ1-2; D gene: TRBD1; CDR3 protein: CAWSATGGGYTF; CDR3 DNA: TGTGCCTGGAGTGCGACAGGGGGCGGCTACACCTTC
V gene: TRBV5-1; clone size: NA; J gene: TRBJ2-4; D gene: NA; CDR3 protein: CASSLGSVAKNIQYF; CDR3 DNA: TGCGCCAGCAGCTTAGGAAGTGTAGCCAAAAACATTCAGTACTTC
V gene: TRBV11-2; clone size: NA; J gene: TRBJ2-2; D gene: TRBD1; CDR3 protein: CASSSGQGYTGELFF; CDR3 DNA: TGTGCCAGCAGCTCGGGACAGGGCTACACCGGGGAGCTGTTTTTT
V gene: TRBV18; clone size: NA; J gene: TRBJ2-5; D gene: NA; CDR3 protein: CAAGAQETQYF; CDR3 DNA: TGTGCCGCCGGGGCCCAAGAGACCCAGTACTTC
V gene: TRBV28; clone size: NA; J gene: TRBJ2-5; D gene: NA; CDR3 protein: CASQAPQETQYF; CDR3 DNA: TGTGCCAGCCAGGCACCCCAAGAGACCCAGTACTTC
V gene: TRBV29-1; clone size: NA; J gene: TRBJ2-3; D gene: NA; CDR3 protein: CSVEDQVYTQYF; CDR3 DNA: TGCAGCGTTGAAGATCAAGTATATACGCAGTATTTT
V gene: TRBV18; clone size: NA; J gene: TRBJ2-1; D gene: TRBD1; CDR3 protein: CASSLEQGPLSSYNEQFF; CDR3 DNA: TGTGCCAGCTCACTGGAACAGGGGCCACTGAGCTCCTACAATGAGCAGTTCTTC
V gene: TRBV5-8; clone size: NA; J gene: TRBJ1-6; D gene: NA; CDR3 protein: CASSLARAYNSPLHF; CDR3 DNA: TGTGCCAGCAGCTTAGCCCGAGCGTATAATTCACCCCTCCACTTT
V gene: TRBV28; clone size: NA; J gene: TRBJ2-7; D gene: NA; CDR3 protein: CASSLSPRSYEQYF; CDR3 DNA: TGTGCCAGCAGTTTATCGCCACGATCCTACGAGCAGTACTTC
V gene: TRBV7-2; clone size: NA; J gene: TRBJ2-7; D gene: NA; CDR3 protein: CASSPSREQYF; CDR3 DNA: TGTGCCAGCAGCCCCTCGAGGGAGCAGTACTTC
V gene: TRBV9; clone size: once; J gene: TRBJ1-2; D gene: TRBD1; CDR3 protein: CASSVGQGDYGYTF; CDR3 DNA: TGTGCCAGCAGCGTAGGACAGGGGGACTATGGCTACACCTTC
V gene: TRBV14; clone size: once; J gene: TRBJ2-2; D gene: NA; CDR3 protein: CASSRQTPANTGELFF; CDR3 DNA: TGTGCCAGCAGCCGCCAAACACCCGCGAACACCGGGGAGCTGTTTTTT
V gene: TRBV6-1; clone size: NA; J gene: TRBJ1-5; D gene: NA; CDR3 protein: CASSASPGVDNQPQHF; CDR3 DNA: TGTGCCAGCAGTGCCTCCCCAGGGGTAGATAATCAGCCCCAGCATTTT
V gene: TRBV6-5; clone size: NA; J gene: TRBJ1-2; D gene: NA; CDR3 protein: CASTRGGSGYTF; CDR3 DNA: TGTGCCAGCACTCGGGGAGGATCTGGCTACACCTTC
V gene: TRBV5-1; clone size: NA; J gene: TRBJ2-2; D gene: TRBD2; CDR3 protein: CASRPTSGGTGELFF; CDR3 DNA: TGCGCCAGCAGGCCCACTAGCGGGGGAACCGGGGAGCTGTTTTTT
V gene: TRBV10-3; clone size: NA; J gene: TRBJ1-5; D gene: TRBD1; CDR3 protein: CAIGRDRNQPQHF; CDR3 DNA: TGTGCCATCGGTCGGGACAGGAATCAGCCCCAGCATTTT
V gene: TRBV10-1; clone size: NA; J gene: TRBJ2-3; D gene: NA; CDR3 protein: CASSESGQSTDTQYF; CDR3 DNA: TGCGCCAGCAGTGAGTCGGGGCAAAGCACAGATACGCAGTATTTT
V gene: TRBV5-5; clone size: NA; J gene: TRBJ2-2; D gene: TRBD1; CDR3 protein: CASSLPRTGSTGELFF; CDR3 DNA: TGTGCCAGCAGCTTACCCCGGACAGGGAGCACCGGGGAGCTGTTTTTT
V gene: TRBV9; clone size: few; J gene: TRBJ2-7; D gene: TRBD1; CDR3 protein: CASSVDPDRGREQYF; CDR3 DNA: TGTGCCAGCAGCGTAGACCCCGACAGGGGAAGGGAGCAGTACTTC